One and the same sample provided the 18 T cell receptor beta chains below, sequenced in a study of patients and donors after allogeneic stem cell transplantation. TCRdb fed the RT-PCR reads into MiXCR, producing one record per CDR3 protein. The sample yields a few hundred thousand distinct CDR3 sequences, about 38% seen once. The material sequenced was blood, either unsorted or a sorted T cell fraction (not recorded which). The receptors were sampled from a human donor who was either an allogeneic HSCT recipient or a stem cell or donor lymphocyte infusion donor (not recorded which). It is not recorded whose cells these are; they may come from a transplant donor.

The gene calls are TRBV28 and TRBJ2-2, with a tentative D call TRBD2 (6 bases). The germline V gene has CDR1 MDHEN and CDR2 SYDVKM. This CDR3 has 15 amino acids. With 3 bases removed from V and 4 bases from J, the gap between germline ends came to 12 bases. CDR3 loop: CASSLNPGATGELFF. The CDR3 DNA is TGTGCCAGCAGTTTGAACCCGGGAGCCACCGGGGAGCTGTTTTTT.

V and J are TRBV27 and TRBJ2-1, with 7 bases lining up with TRBD1. From germline, CDR1 is MNHEY and CDR2 SMNVEV (reference sequence). The CDR3 covers 18 residues. V shed 7 bases, J shed 0 bases, and the junction held 15 bases outside the gene matches. The CDR3 DNA is TGTGCCAGCAATCACCACCGACAGGGCATAAGCTCCTACAATGAGCAGTTCTTC. It codes for CASNHHRQGISSYNEQFF.

Details on this clonotype: Compared with germline, one end of the junction differs, possibly owing to a read error. The V call is TRBV5-1, the J call TRBJ1-1, with D uncertain. The CDR3 has 13 residues. Germline V gene lookup returns CDR1 SGHRS and CDR2 YFSETQ. The CDR3 bases are TGCGCCAGCAGCTTGGGAGCTAACACTGAAGCTCTCTTT. It codes for CASSLGANTEALF.

The rearrangement joins TRBV27 to TRBJ2-1; TRBD2 matches 10 bases. The germline V gene has CDR1 MNHEY and CDR2 SMNVEV (reference sequence). The CDR3 extends over 16 amino acids. Germline trimming cut 4 bases from V and 4 bases from J; bases unmatched to any gene: 7. This CDR3 reads CASSWGSGGIYNEQFF. CDR3 DNA: TGTGCCAGCAGTTGGGGTAGCGGGGGGATATACAATGAGCAGTTCTTC.

The rearrangement joins TRBV13 to TRBJ1-2; D is ambiguous. Germline V gives CDR1 PRHDT, CDR2 FYEKMQ (reference sequence). Trimming removed 0 bases from V and 8 bases from J, with 13 bases in between. The CDR3 runs to 14 residues. CDR3 bases: TGTGCCAGCAGCTTAGGCCTGACCCGGCGAGGCTACACCTTC. Translated: CASSLGLTRRGYTF. The whole variable domain, filled in from reference TRBV13 and TRBJ1-2, reads AAGVIQSPRHLIKEKRETATLKCYPIPRHDTVYWYQQGPGQDPQFLISFYEKMQSDKGSIPDRFSAQQFSDYHSELNMSSLELGDSALYFCASSLGLTRRGYTFGSGTRLTVV.

The rearrangement uses TRBV25-1 and TRBJ1-6; tentative D call: TRBD1 (5 bases). The germline V and J ends were trimmed by 5 bases and 7 bases, with 15 bases remaining between them. Germline assignment: CDR1 MGHDK and CDR2 SYGVNS. The CDR3 runs to 15 residues. DNA for the CDR3: TGTGCCAGCAGTCCCCGGGGGAGGGGCAATTCACCCCTCCACTTT. Translated: CASSPRGRGNSPLHF.

The chain is built from TRBV28 and TRBJ1-2, with D perhaps matching TRBD1 (6 bases). V lost 7 bases to trimming and J lost 8 bases, with 20 bases between them. Germline lookup yields CDR1 MDHEN and CDR2 SYDVKM. This CDR3 has 14 amino acids. The CDR3: CASKRQGGLAGYTF. CDR3 in DNA: TGTGCCAGCAAACGACAAGGGGGTTTGGCCGGCTACACCTTC.

This clonotype was counted at least ten times. This chain connects TRBV9 to TRBJ1-2; D is unresolved. The V and J ends lost 0 bases and 6 bases respectively, with 9 bases between them. The CDR3 is 13 residues long. CDR1 and CDR2 (germline): SGDLS, YYNGEE. The CDR3 here is CASSVGVRDGYTF. The CDR3 DNA reads as TGTGCCAGCAGCGTAGGAGTCCGGGATGGCTACACCTTC.

The chain couples TRBV5-1 to TRBJ2-1; D is perhaps TRBD2 (6 bases). Germline CDR1 and CDR2: SGHRS and YFSETQ. Trimming removed 2 bases at V and 0 bases at J, with 6 bases between. The CDR3 sequence is 14 residues long. CDR3: CASSFSGSYNEQFF. CDR3 coding DNA: TGCGCCAGCAGCTTTAGCGGCTCCTACAATGAGCAGTTCTTC. Full variable domain (remainder filled in from reference TRBV5-1 and TRBJ2-1): KAGVTQTPRYLIKTRGQQVTLSCSPISGHRSVSWYQQTPGQGLQFLFEYFSETQRNKGNFPGRFSGRQFSNSRSEMNVSTLELGDSALYLCASSFSGSYNEQFFGPGTRLTVL.

This clonotype was detected once. This likely reflects a read error, since a far larger clone is one base away. V and J are TRBV7-8 and TRBJ1-5; no clear D. CDR3 size: 13 residues. The V end lost 0 bases, the J end lost 5 bases, and 5 bases lay between the germline ends. Germline CDR1 SGHVS, CDR2 FQNEAQ. CDR3 bases: TGTGCCAGCAGCTTAGCACGGGATCAGCCCCAGCATTTT. Residues: CASSLARDQPQHF.

The CDR3 here is CASSFGTANQPQHF. Here the CDR3 DNA reads TGTGCCAGCAGTTTCGGGACAGCTAATCAGCCCCAGCATTTT. This chain joins TRBV12-3 or TRBV12-4 and TRBJ1-5, with 7 nucleotides matching TRBD1. After removal of 3 bases from V and 4 bases from J, the junction contained 3 bases not matched to a gene. The CDR3 runs 14 residues.

This clonotype occurred a few times. This chain links TRBV3-1 with TRBJ2-7; 10 nucleotides line up with TRBD1. V shed 5 bases, J shed 5 bases, and the junction held 9 bases outside the gene matches. The CDR3 contains 15 residues. Germline lookup yields CDR1 LGHDT and CDR2 YNNKEL (reference sequence). CDR3 bases: TGTGCCAGCAGCTACCGGGACAGGGGTTCCAACGAGCAGTACTTC. Its protein is CASSYRDRGSNEQYF.

The chain is built from TRBV12-3 or TRBV12-4 and TRBJ2-7, with D possibly called TRBD1 or TRBD2 (5 bases each). The CDR3 has 14 amino acids. V lost 6 bases and J lost 0, with 12 bases in between. The CDR3 loop is CASRGDGASYEQYF. CDR3 nucleotide sequence: TGTGCCAGCAGGGGGGACGGAGCCTCCTACGAGCAGTACTTC.

This clonotype has more than one count but fewer than ten. The J gene is TRBJ2-7, the V gene TRBV4-3; D ambiguous. The CDR3 spans 13 residues. Germline loops: CDR1 LGHNA, CDR2 YSLEER. The V gene lost 5 bases and the J gene lost 3 bases, with 11 bases spanning the gap. CDR3 residues: CASSARQGYEQYF. The CDR3, as DNA: TGCGCCAGCAGCGCAAGACAAGGCTACGAGCAGTACTTC.

The gene calls are TRBV20-1 and TRBJ2-7, with D possibly being TRBD1 or TRBD2 (6 bases each). Germline lookup yields CDR1 DFQATT and CDR2 SNEGSKA (reference sequence). CDR3 size: 17 residues. The germline V and J ends were trimmed by 6 bases and 4 bases, with 28 bases remaining between them. CDR3 coding DNA: TGCAGTGCCCTAATTTCATCGGGCGGGGCAGGGGCATACGAGCAGTACTTC. Translation gives CSALISSGGAGAYEQYF.

The rearrangement links TRBV20-1 to TRBJ1-1; a weak D match, TRBD1 (5 bases). The V gene's germline CDR1 is DFQATT and CDR2 SNEGSKA (reference sequence). Between the trimmed V and J ends, which lost 0 bases and 6 bases, there was a span of 11 bases. The CDR3 spans 13 residues. CDR3 in amino acids: CSARDRAGSEAFF. As DNA, the CDR3 is TGCAGTGCTAGAGATAGGGCAGGGTCTGAAGCTTTCTTT.

This clonotype was seen only a few times. The chain has TRBV20-1 and TRBJ1-2, with unresolved D. Germline V gene sequence: CDR1 DFQATT, CDR2 SNEGSKA (reference sequence). Trimming shortened V by 0 bases and J by 0 bases, and 11 bases separated the two germline ends. The CDR3 has 15 amino acids. The CDR3 sequence: CSARDLEKANYGYTF. DNA for the CDR3: TGCAGTGCTAGAGATTTGGAAAAAGCTAACTATGGCTACACCTTC.

The chain recombines TRBV4-1 with TRBJ1-1, with D unclear. Trimming shortened V by 4 bases and J by 0 bases, and 9 bases separated the two germline ends. Germline CDR1 is MGHRA and CDR2 is YSYEKL. CDR3 length equals 14 residues. The CDR3 loop is CASSPTELNTEAFF. For the CDR3, the DNA is TGCGCCAGCAGCCCAACAGAGTTGAACACTGAAGCTTTCTTT.